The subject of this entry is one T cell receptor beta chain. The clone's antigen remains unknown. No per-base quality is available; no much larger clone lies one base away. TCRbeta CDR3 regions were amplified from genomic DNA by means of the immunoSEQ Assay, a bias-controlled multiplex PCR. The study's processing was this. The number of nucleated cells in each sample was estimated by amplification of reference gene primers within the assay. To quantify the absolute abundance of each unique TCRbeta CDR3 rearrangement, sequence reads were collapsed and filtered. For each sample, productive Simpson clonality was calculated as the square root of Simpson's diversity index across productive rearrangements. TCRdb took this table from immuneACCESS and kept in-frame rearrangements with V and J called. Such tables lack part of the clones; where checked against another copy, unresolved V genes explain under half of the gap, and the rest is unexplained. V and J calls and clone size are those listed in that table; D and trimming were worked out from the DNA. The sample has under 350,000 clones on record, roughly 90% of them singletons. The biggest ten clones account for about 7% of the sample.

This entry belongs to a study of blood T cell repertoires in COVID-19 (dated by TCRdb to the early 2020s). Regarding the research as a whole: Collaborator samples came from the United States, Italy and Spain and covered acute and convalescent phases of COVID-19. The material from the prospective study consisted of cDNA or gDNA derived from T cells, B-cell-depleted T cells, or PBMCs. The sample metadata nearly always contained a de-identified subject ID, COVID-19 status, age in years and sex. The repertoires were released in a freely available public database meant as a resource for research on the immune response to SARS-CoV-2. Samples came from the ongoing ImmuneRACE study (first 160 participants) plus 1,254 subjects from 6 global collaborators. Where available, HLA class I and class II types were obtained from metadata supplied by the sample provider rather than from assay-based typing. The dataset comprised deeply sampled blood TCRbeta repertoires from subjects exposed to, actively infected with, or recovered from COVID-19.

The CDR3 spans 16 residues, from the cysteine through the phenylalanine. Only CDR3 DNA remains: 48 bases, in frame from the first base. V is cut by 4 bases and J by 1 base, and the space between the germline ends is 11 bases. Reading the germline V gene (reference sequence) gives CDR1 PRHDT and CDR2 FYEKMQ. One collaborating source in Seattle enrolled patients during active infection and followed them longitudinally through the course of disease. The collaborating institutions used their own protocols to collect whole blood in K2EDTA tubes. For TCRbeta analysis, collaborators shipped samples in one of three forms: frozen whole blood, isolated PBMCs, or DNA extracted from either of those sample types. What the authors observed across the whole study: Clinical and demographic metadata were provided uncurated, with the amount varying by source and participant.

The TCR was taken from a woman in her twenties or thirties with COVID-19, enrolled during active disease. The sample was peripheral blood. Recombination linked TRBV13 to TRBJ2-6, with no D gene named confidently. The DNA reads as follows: TGTGCCAGCAGCTCCCCGAGTGAATCTGGGGCCAACGTCCTGACTTTC. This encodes CASSSPSESGANVLTF.